Reported below is one T cell receptor beta chain. This specimen comes from a study of cytomegalovirus exposure and HLA in healthy donors. PCR involved 60 Vbeta and 13 Jbeta primers. Clones were read by immunoSEQ multiplex PCR, and TCRdb kept only the in-frame ones, dropping some. Its table lists 150,000 to 200,000 clones. Germline trimming cut 5 bases from V and 6 bases from J; bases unmatched to any gene: 8. Germline V CDR1 and CDR2: MNHNY, SVGAGI (reference sequence). The CDR3 covers 16 residues. The specimen sequenced was PBMCs. This TCR came from a woman aged 18-29 years in good health and CMV-seropositive. The chain is built from TRBV6-6 and TRBJ2-1, with 12 bases fitting TRBD2. CDR3 DNA sequence: TGTGCCAGCAGTCCTAAGGGACTAGCGGGCCGCAATGAGCAGTTCTTC. It codes for CASSPKGLAGRNEQFF.